The 15 T cell receptor beta chains below all came from one sample that was sequenced in a study of shared clonotypes between healthy human individuals. Repertoires were generated with immunoSEQ multiplex PCR, while TCRdb's copy carries only in-frame clones and drops some. The sample includes 2,500,000 or so clones, about nine tenths of them seen just once. The source material was naive CD4+ T cells from PBMCs. Subset described: CD45RA+ positively selected. The receptors derive from a man aged 18 to 35 in good health. Some clones in this sample may be carry-over from other donors' samples.

The chain couples TRBV28 to TRBJ1-4; 7 bases align to TRBD1. This CDR3 comprises 14 residues. The V gene end was trimmed by 3 bases and the J gene end by 8 bases; junction bases not matched to a gene: 6. Per germline, CDR1 MDHEN and CDR2 SYDVKM. CDR3 residues: CASSLPGGLEKLFF. The CDR3 DNA reads as TGTGCCAGCAGTTTGCCAGGGGGTTTGGAAAAACTGTTTTTT.

This clone appeared once. This chain links TRBV9 with TRBJ2-7, with 8 bases lining up with TRBD2. The CDR3 sequence is 17 residues long. The V and J ends lost 0 bases and 0 bases, in that order; junction bases with no gene match: 8. Germline V lookup: CDR1 SGDLS, CDR2 YYNGEE. Here the CDR3 DNA reads TGTGCCAGCAGCGTAGGAGGGCCCAGCGGGAGCTCCTACGAGCAGTACTTC. Translated: CASSVGGPSGSSYEQYF.

The chain uses TRBV2 and TRBJ1-5; tentative D call: TRBD1 (6 bases). Germline CDR1 SNHLY, CDR2 FYNNEI. The V end lost 5 bases, the J end lost 5 bases, and 16 bases lay between the germline ends. The CDR3 has 15 amino acids. CDR3: CASSLRGGGHQPQHF. The DNA for the CDR3 is TGTGCCAGCAGTCTCCGAGGGGGGGGCCATCAGCCCCAGCATTTT. The complete variable domain, with remaining parts taken from reference TRBV2 and TRBJ1-5, reads EPEVTQTPSHQVTQMGQEVILRCVPISNHLYFYWYRQILGQKVEFLVSFYNNEISEKSEIFDDQFSVERPDGSNFTLKIRSTKLEDSAMYFCASSLRGGGHQPQHFGDGTRLSIL.

The V and J genes are TRBV4-2 and TRBJ1-2, with D hard to call. The V end lost 3 bases, the J end lost 6 bases, and 5 bases lay between the germline ends. Germline CDR1 LGHNA, CDR2 YNFKEQ. The CDR3 has 11 amino acids. The CDR3, as DNA: TGTGCCAGCAGCCATAATGATGGCTACACCTTC. Residues: CASSHNDGYTF.

The chain links TRBV28 to TRBJ1-3; D is possibly TRBD1 (5 bases). V gave up 6 bases and J gave up 0 bases, with 12 bases separating them. Germline V gives CDR1 MDHEN, CDR2 SYDVKM. The CDR3 is made up of 15 amino acids. CDR3 DNA: TGTGCCAGCAGGCCTACAGGCAACTCTGGAAACACCATATATTTT. It codes for CASRPTGNSGNTIYF.

This rearrangement joins TRBV5-1 to TRBJ2-7, with 9 bases lining up with TRBD2. The V gene end was trimmed by 2 bases and the J gene end by 3 bases; junction bases not matched to a gene: 6. Germline V gene sequence: CDR1 SGHRS, CDR2 YFSETQ. There are 15 residues in the CDR3. For the CDR3, the DNA is TGCGCCAGCAGCTTCTCAGCGGGAGGAATCTACGAGCAGTACTTC. It codes for CASSFSAGGIYEQYF.

Concerning this clone itself: Other DNA sequences from this sample encode an identical CDR3 as well. The V and J genes are TRBV5-1 and TRBJ1-5, with TRBD1 matching over 8 bases. J was trimmed by 2 bases and V by 3 bases; bases with no gene match: 1. Germline V CDR1 and CDR2: SGHRS, YFSETQ. The CDR3 has 14 residues. The CDR3 loop is CASSSGQGNQPQHF. The CDR3 coding sequence is TGCGCCAGCAGCTCGGGACAGGGCAATCAGCCCCAGCATTTT. Using reference TRBV5-1 and TRBJ1-5 for the parts outside the CDR3, the full variable domain is KAGVTQTPRYLIKTRGQQVTLSCSPISGHRSVSWYQQTPGQGLQFLFEYFSETQRNKGNFPGRFSGRQFSNSRSEMNVSTLELGDSALYLCASSSGQGNQPQHFGDGTRLSIL.

The V and J genes are TRBV28 and TRBJ2-3; D perhaps matches TRBD2 (6 bases). Per germline, CDR1 MDHEN and CDR2 SYDVKM. Trimming pared 3 bases from V and 0 bases from J, leaving 19 bases between. The CDR3 has 18 residues. The CDR3 reads CASSFRFQLGTSTDTQYF. The CDR3 DNA reads as TGTGCCAGCAGTTTCCGATTTCAGCTTGGGACTAGCACAGATACGCAGTATTTT.

The J gene is TRBJ2-4, the V gene TRBV28; tentatively, D is TRBD1 (6 bases). CDR1 MDHEN and CDR2 SYDVKM come from the germline V gene. V lost 6 bases, J lost 0 bases, and 15 bases lay in between. CDR3 size: 16 residues. CDR3: CASSQDSLLAKNIQYF. The DNA for the CDR3 is TGTGCCAGCAGCCAGGACAGTTTACTAGCCAAAAACATTCAGTACTTC.

The J gene is TRBJ2-1, the V gene TRBV7-2, with 9 bases lining up with TRBD1. Germline values: CDR1 SGHTA, CDR2 FQGNSA. The CDR3 has 15 residues. V dropped 6 bases and J dropped 8; count of bases not matched to a gene: 11. The chain's CDR3 is CASSTSGQGWYEQFF. The CDR3 DNA reads TGTGCCAGCAGTACCTCGGGACAGGGATGGTATGAGCAGTTCTTC.

The chain combines TRBV5-1 with TRBJ2-1, with D maybe TRBD1 (6 bases). The CDR3 has 19 residues. The V and J ends lost 4 bases and 0 bases respectively, with 23 bases between them. Germline V gene data show CDR1 as SGHRS and CDR2 as YFSETQ. CDR3 in DNA: TGCGCCAGCAGCCTGGGGGCAGAGCGATACATAAGCTCCTACAATGAGCAGTTCTTC. Translating it yields CASSLGAERYISSYNEQFF.

The sample holds one count of this clone. The chain joins TRBV15 to TRBJ2-1; D is possibly TRBD1 (6 bases). Trimming removed 1 base at V and 3 bases at J, with 10 bases between. From germline, CDR1 is LNHNV and CDR2 YYDKDF (reference sequence). The CDR3 covers 15 residues. The chain's CDR3 is CATSRGQGRYNEQFF. CDR3 DNA: TGTGCCACCAGCAGAGGGCAGGGGCGCTACAATGAGCAGTTCTTC. Supplemented by reference TRBV15 and TRBJ2-1, the full variable domain reads DAMVIQNPRYQVTQFGKPVTLSCSQTLNHNVMYWYQQKSSQAPKLLFHYYDKDFNNEADTPDNFQSRRPNTSFCFLDIRSPGLGDTAMYLCATSRGQGRYNEQFFGPGTRLTVL.

The V gene is TRBV25-1, the J gene TRBJ2-7; D is ambiguous. Trimming shortened V by 6 bases and J by 2 bases, and 8 bases separated the two germline ends. The CDR3 totals 12 residues. Per the germline V gene, CDR1 is MGHDK and CDR2 is SYGVNS. The DNA of the CDR3 is TGTGCCAGCAGACTGGCTACCTACGAGCAGTACTTC. Translating gives CASRLATYEQYF.

This chain joins TRBV9 and TRBJ2-7; 8 positions match TRBD1. Germline trimming cut 4 bases from V and 2 bases from J; bases unmatched to any gene: 8. This CDR3 has 15 residues. The germline CDR1 and CDR2 sequences are SGDLS and YYNGEE. For the CDR3, the DNA is TGTGCCAGCAGCACCGGGACAGGCCTTCCCTACGAGCAGTACTTC. Translation gives CASSTGTGLPYEQYF.

The rearrangement uses TRBV29-1 and TRBJ2-3; TRBD2 is a possible D gene (6 bases). The V gene's germline CDR1 is SQVTM and CDR2 ANQGSEA. Trimming removed 7 bases at V and 5 bases at J, with 16 bases between. The CDR3 extends over 13 amino acids. The CDR3: CSETRTNLDTQYF. The DNA for the CDR3 is TGCAGCGAAACGCGGACTAATCTAGATACGCAGTATTTT.